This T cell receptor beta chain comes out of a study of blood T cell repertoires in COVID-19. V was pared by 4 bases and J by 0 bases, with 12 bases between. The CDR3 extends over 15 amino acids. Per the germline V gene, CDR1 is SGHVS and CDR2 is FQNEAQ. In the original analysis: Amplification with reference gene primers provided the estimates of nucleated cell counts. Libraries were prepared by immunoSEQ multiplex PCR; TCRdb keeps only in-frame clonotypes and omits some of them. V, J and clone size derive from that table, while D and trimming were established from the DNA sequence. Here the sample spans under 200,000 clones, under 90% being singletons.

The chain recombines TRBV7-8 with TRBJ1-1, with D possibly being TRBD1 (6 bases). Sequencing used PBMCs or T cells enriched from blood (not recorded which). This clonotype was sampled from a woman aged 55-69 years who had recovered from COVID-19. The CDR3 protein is CASSSPGQVNTEAFF. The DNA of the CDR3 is TGTGCCAGCAGCTCTCCGGGACAAGTGAACACTGAAGCTTTCTTT.